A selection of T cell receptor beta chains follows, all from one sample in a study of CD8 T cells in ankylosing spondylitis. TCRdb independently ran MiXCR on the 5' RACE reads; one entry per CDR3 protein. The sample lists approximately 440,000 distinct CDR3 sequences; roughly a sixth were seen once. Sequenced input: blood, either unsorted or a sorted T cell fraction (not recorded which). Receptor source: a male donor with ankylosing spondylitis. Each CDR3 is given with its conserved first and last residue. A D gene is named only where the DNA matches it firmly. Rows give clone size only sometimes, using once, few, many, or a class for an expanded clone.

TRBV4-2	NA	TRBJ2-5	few	TGTGCCAGCAGCCAAGAAGGGAGTCGGGGCTACCAAGAGACCCAGTACTTC	CASSQEGSRGYQETQYF
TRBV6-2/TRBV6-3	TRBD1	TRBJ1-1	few	TGTGCCAGCAGTAACAGGGGGCGCGGAAACACTGAAGCTTTCTTT	CASSNRGRGNTEAFF
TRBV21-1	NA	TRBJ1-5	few	TGTGCCAGCAACGGACAGCCTAATCAGCCCCAGCATTTT	CASNGQPNQPQHF
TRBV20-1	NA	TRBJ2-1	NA	TGCAGTGCTGGACCACTTGGCTCCTACAATGAGCAGTTCTTC	CSAGPLGSYNEQFF
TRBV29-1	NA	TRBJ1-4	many	TGCAGCGTTGAAGATGGTGGCTACGGTGAAAAACTGTTTTTT	CSVEDGGYGEKLFF
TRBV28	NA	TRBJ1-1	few	TGTGCCATCCGGTCAGGGGTCACTGAAGCTTTCTTT	CAIRSGVTEAFF
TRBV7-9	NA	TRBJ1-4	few	TGTGCCAGCAGCTCGGAGGCAGGGACTAATGAAAAACTGTTTTTT	CASSSEAGTNEKLFF
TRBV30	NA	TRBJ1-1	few	TGTGCCTGGAACAGGCCATTGAACACTGAAGCTTTCTTT	CAWNRPLNTEAFF
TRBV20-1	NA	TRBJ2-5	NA	TGCAGTGCTAGAGATGAAATACCGGGACCAGGGGGGGAGACCCAGTACTTC	CSARDEIPGPGGETQYF
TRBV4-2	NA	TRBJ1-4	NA	TGTGCCAGCAGCCAAGATTGGGGGAGAAAACTGTTTTTT	CASSQDWGRKLFF
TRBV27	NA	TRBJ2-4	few	TGTGCCAGCAGTTTATTTGGGGGAGCCAAAAACATTCAGTACTTC	CASSLFGGAKNIQYF
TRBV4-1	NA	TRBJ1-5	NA	TGCGCCAGCAGCCTTTTACCAGGGGAGCCCCAGCATTTT	CASSLLPGEPQHF
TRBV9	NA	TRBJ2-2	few	TGTGCCAGCAGCGTTGAGGGGCATCCCAACACCGGGGAGCTGTTTTTT	CASSVEGHPNTGELFF
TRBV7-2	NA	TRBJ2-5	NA	TGTGCCAGCAGCTACCGAGCGGCAGTCGGGGAGACCCAGTACTTC	CASSYRAAVGETQYF
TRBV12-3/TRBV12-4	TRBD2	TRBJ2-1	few	TGTGCCAGCAGGCCAGGGACTAGCGGGAAAGATGAGCAGTTCTTC	CASRPGTSGKDEQFF
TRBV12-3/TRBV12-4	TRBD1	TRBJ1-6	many	TGTGCCAGCAGTAAAGACAGGGGGCATTTTGGTTCACCCCTCCACTTT	CASSKDRGHFGSPLHF
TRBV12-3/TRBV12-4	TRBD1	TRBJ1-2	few	TGTGCCAGCAGCCTTGACAGGGGGAATGGCTACACCTTC	CASSLDRGNGYTF
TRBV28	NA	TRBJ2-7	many	TGTGCCAGCAGTTTACAAAGGACGGGTTACGAGCAGTACTTC	CASSLQRTGYEQYF
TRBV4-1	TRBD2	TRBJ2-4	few	TGCGCCAGCAGCCAAGGGGGACTAGCGGCCGGTGCCAAAAACATTCAGTACTTC	CASSQGGLAAGAKNIQYF
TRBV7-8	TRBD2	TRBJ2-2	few	TGTGCCAGCAGCTTAGGAGGACTAGCTCGTACCGGGGAGCTGTTTTTT	CASSLGGLARTGELFF
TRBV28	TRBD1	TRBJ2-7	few	TGTGCCAGCACAAGGACAGGGATCTACGAGCAGTACTTC	CASTRTGIYEQYF
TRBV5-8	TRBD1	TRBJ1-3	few	TGTGCCAGCAGCCGTGACAGGGGGCGAGGAAACACCATATATTTT	CASSRDRGRGNTIYF
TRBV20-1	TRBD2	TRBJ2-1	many	TGCAGCACTCCGGGGACTAGCGGGAGGGCAAATGAGCAGTTCTTC	CSTPGTSGRANEQFF
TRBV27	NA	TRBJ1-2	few	TGTGCCAGCAGTTTAGCCCAGAGCTATGGCTACACCTTC	CASSLAQSYGYTF
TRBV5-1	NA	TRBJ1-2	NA	TGCGCCAGCAGCCCGACACTACAGACTGGCTACACCTTC	CASSPTLQTGYTF
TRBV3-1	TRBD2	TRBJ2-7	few	TGTGCCAGCAGCCAAGATTACCTAGCGGGGATCTCCTACGAGCAGTACTTC	CASSQDYLAGISYEQYF
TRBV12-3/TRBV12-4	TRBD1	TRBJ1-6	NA	TGTGCCAGCAGTGGTGACAGGGGCGACTCACCCCTCCACTTT	CASSGDRGDSPLHF
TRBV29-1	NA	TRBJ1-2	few	TGCAGCGTTGATTCGGGTTTAGACTATGGCTACACCTTC	CSVDSGLDYGYTF
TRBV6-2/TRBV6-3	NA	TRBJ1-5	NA	TGTGCCAGCAGAGGGGTAGGCAGCAATCAGCCCCAGCATTTT	CASRGVGSNQPQHF
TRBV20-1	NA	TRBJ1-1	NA	TGCAGTGCCCAAGTGGCAGGGTCGGTCACTGAAGCTTTCTTT	CSAQVAGSVTEAFF
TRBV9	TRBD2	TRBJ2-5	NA	TGTGCCAGCAGCGTAACCAGCGGGGAAGAGACCCAGTACTTC	CASSVTSGEETQYF
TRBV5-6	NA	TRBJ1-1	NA	TGTGCCAGCAGCTCGGGCGGAGGGGCGCGGAACACTGAAGCTTTCTTT	CASSSGGGARNTEAFF
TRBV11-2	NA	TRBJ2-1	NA	TGTGCCAGCAGCTTAGCCCCCCGACAGGCCCTCAACAATGAGCAGTTCTTC	CASSLAPRQALNNEQFF
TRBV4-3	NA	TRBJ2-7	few	TGCGCCAGCAGCCCCTCGGTCGCCCTGTACGAGCAGTACTTC	CASSPSVALYEQYF
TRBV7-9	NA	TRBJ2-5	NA	TGTGCCAGCAGCTTAGAAGTGACTAATCTCGGGACCCAGTACTTC	CASSLEVTNLGTQYF
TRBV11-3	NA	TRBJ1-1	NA	TGTGCCAGCAGCTTAGACCCATCTAACACTGAAGCTTTCTTT	CASSLDPSNTEAFF